What follows are 14 T cell receptor beta chains derived from one specimen sequenced in a study of blood T cell repertoires in COVID-19 (dated by TCRdb to the early 2020s). Library prep was done by the immunoSEQ multiplex PCR assay. TCRdb provides this immuneACCESS table in a form limited to in-frame rearrangements. Some clones are lacking; in checked studies, under half of them reflect an unresolved V gene, and why the rest are absent is not known. Here the sample has roughly 430,000 clones; around 90% occur a single time. The ten largest clones represent 2% to 2.5% of the sample. The sample was PBMCs or T cells enriched from blood (not recorded which). These receptors all come from a woman aged 40 to 49 with acute COVID-19.

This chain uses TRBV27 with TRBJ1-5, with unresolved D. The germline CDR1 and CDR2 sequences are MNHEY and SMNVEV (reference sequence). The CDR3 has 16 amino acids. V was cut by 4 bases and J by 0 bases, with 13 bases left in between. CDR3 bases: TGTGCCAGCAGTTCAGGTTCCCAGTATAGCAATCAGCCCCAGCATTTT. Encoded protein: CASSSGSQYSNQPQHF.

The chain carries TRBV9 and TRBJ1-6, with 9 bases identical to TRBD1. Trimming at V came to 4 bases and at J to 9 bases, leaving 8 bases not matched to a gene. The CDR3 sequence is 15 residues long. Germline V CDR1 and CDR2: SGDLS, YYNGEE. The CDR3 DNA is TGTGCCAGCAGCCCCTGGGACAGGGTCATTTCACCCCTCCACTTT. Its translation is CASSPWDRVISPLHF.

The chain uses TRBV19 and TRBJ1-2; 8 bases are shared with TRBD1. The CDR3 has 16 residues. Germline CDR1 LNHDA, CDR2 SQIVND (reference sequence). V lost 3 bases and J lost 4; bases outside the gene matches: 10. CDR3 sequence: CASSISSRGRGYGYTF. For the CDR3, the DNA is TGTGCCAGTAGTATTTCCTCCAGGGGGCGCGGCTATGGCTACACCTTC.

This clone has just one count. The rearrangement joins TRBV6-1 to TRBJ1-2, with 7 positions matching TRBD1. Germline V lookup: CDR1 MNHNS, CDR2 SASEGT. V lost 4 bases to trimming and J lost 2 bases; unmatched junction nucleotides: 10. The CDR3 runs 16 residues. CDR3 bases: TGTGCCAGCAGTGGGGTGGGACAGCAAGAGAACTATGGCTACACCTTC. It specifies CASSGVGQQENYGYTF.

This clone was observed a single time. The genes are TRBV2 and TRBJ2-3; TRBD1 aligns across 10 bases. The germline V gene has CDR1 SNHLY and CDR2 FYNNEI. There are 12 residues in the CDR3. V shed 11 bases and J 5 bases; nucleotides not matched to a gene: 4. The CDR3 coding sequence is TGTGCCGGGACAGGGGATGTAGATACGCAGTATTTT. It yields the protein CAGTGDVDTQYF.

This clone was picked up a small number of times. This sequence joins TRBV6-2 or TRBV6-3 and TRBJ2-2; TRBD1 matches at 7 bases. Trimming at V came to 1 base and at J to 6 bases, leaving 5 bases not matched to a gene. The germline CDR1 and CDR2 sequences are MNHEY and SVGEGT. This CDR3 comprises 15 residues. The CDR3, as DNA: TGTGCCAGCAGTTACTTGACAGGGTTTTCCGGGGAGCTGTTTTTT. It translates to CASSYLTGFSGELFF.

The rearrangement links TRBV21-1 to TRBJ2-7; the D call TRBD1 from the table was never checked on the DNA. TRBV21-1 is assigned pseudogene status. The CDR3 has 21 residues. The CDR3 spells CASTYCRALTILLGCDYEQYF. The CDR3 nucleotides read TGTGCCAGCACCTATTGCAGGGCCTTAACCATCCTACTTGGGTGCGACTACGAGCAGTACTTC.

In its sample, this clone was seen once. The gene calls are TRBV7-8 and TRBJ2-7, with D hard to call. V lost 0 bases to trimming and J lost 3 bases, with 12 bases between them. The CDR3 sequence is 15 residues long. CDR1 is SGHVS, CDR2 FQNEAQ, per germline. CDR3 coding DNA: TGTGCCAGCAGCTTAGCAGATAGGAGCAGCTACGAGCAGTACTTC. Protein product: CASSLADRSSYEQYF.

This chain links TRBV7-2 with TRBJ2-5, with 8 nucleotides matching TRBD2. Germline lookup yields CDR1 SGHTA and CDR2 FQGNSA. J gave up 5 bases and V 0 bases, and 8 bases lay outside the gene matches. The CDR3 is 16 residues long. CDR3 amino acids: CASSLAWSGGLETQYF. The CDR3, as DNA: TGTGCCAGCAGCTTAGCTTGGTCGGGGGGGCTCGAGACCCAGTACTTC.

V is TRBV18 and J is TRBJ2-5; TRBD1 is a possible D gene (6 bases). The CDR3 has 15 residues. Trimming pared 4 bases from V and 3 bases from J, leaving 15 bases between. Germline V gene lookup returns CDR1 KGHSH and CDR2 LQKENI. The CDR3 coding sequence is TGTGCCAGCTCACGGGAACAGGGTTCGGAAGAGACCCAGTACTTC. Translation: CASSREQGSEETQYF. The variable domain in full, with the rest retrieved from reference TRBV18 and TRBJ2-5, is NAGVMQNPRHLVRRRGQEARLRCSPMKGHSHVYWYRQLPEEGLKFMVYLQKENIIDESGMPKERFSAEFPKEGPSILRIQQVVRGDSAAYFCASSREQGSEETQYFGPGTRLLVL.

The chain joins TRBV19 to TRBJ2-3; D is undetermined. Trimming removed 1 base from V and 0 bases from J, with 5 bases in between. This CDR3 contains 14 residues. The germline V gene has CDR1 LNHDA and CDR2 SQIVND (reference sequence). CDR3 nucleotides: TGTGCCAGTAGTATAGCCCCTAGCACAGATACGCAGTATTTT. Residues: CASSIAPSTDTQYF.

This clone has more than one count but fewer than ten. This chain connects TRBV15 to TRBJ1-4; possibly TRBD1 for D (5 bases). Germline V gene data show CDR1 as LNHNV and CDR2 as YYDKDF (reference sequence). Trimming left V 6 bases short and J 5 bases short, with 13 bases between. The length of the CDR3 is 14 residues. The CDR3 sequence: CATSPGGDNEKLFF. The CDR3 coding sequence is TGTGCCACCAGTCCGGGGGGAGACAATGAAAAACTGTTTTTT.

The chain uses TRBV19 and TRBJ2-3; no firm D call. Deletions cut 4 bases from V and 0 bases from J, with 11 bases between. Germline V gene data show CDR1 as LNHDA and CDR2 as SQIVND (reference sequence). The CDR3 is 15 amino acids. The CDR3 coding sequence is TGTGCCAGTAGTAAAAACAGCCGAAGCACAGATACGCAGTATTTT. This translates into CASSKNSRSTDTQYF.

The chain has TRBV6-5 and TRBJ2-7, with 8 nucleotides matching TRBD2. Looked up from germline, CDR1 is MNHEY and CDR2 is SVGAGI. The CDR3 is 11 amino acids. The CDR3 DNA follows: TGTGCTAACCGGGGGGGGCAGGGGCAGTACTTC. Amino acids: CANRGGQGQYF.